The present TCR beta chain was sequenced within a study of molecular identifiers for immune sequencing clone quantification. Previously described methods and listed TCR primers produced bulk TCR libraries. TCRdb re-called the PCR reads through MiXCR, storing one row per CDR3 protein. The sample lists over 550,000 distinct CDR3 sequences; approximately 24% were seen once. This CDR3 has 16 amino acids. V lost 5 bases and J lost 6; bases outside the gene matches: 6. Germline CDR1 and CDR2: MNHEY and SVGAGI. This sequence joins TRBV6-5 and TRBJ2-1, with 14 bases that match TRBD2. The sequenced material came from naive CD8+ T cells from blood, with Jurkat cell RNA spiked in. Subset in this sample: FACS-sorted CD8+CD4-CCR7+CD45RA+ naive T cells. The clonotype comes from a human donor in good health. Some libraries in this study had Jurkat cell RNA spiked in. The CDR3 bases are TGTGCCAGCAGTAACCCGACTAGCGGGGGGGTCAATGAGCAGTTCTTC. Protein sequence: CASSNPTSGGVNEQFF.